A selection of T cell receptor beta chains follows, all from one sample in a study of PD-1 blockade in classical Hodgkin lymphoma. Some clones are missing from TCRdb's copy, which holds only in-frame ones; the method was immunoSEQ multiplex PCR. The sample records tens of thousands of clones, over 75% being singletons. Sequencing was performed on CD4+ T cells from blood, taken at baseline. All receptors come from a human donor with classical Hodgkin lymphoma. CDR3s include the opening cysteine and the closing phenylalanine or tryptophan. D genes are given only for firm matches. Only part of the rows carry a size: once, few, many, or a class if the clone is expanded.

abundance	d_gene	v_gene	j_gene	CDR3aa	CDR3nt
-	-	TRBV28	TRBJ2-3	CASTPTGTDTQYF	TGTGCCAGCACGCCCACTGGCACAGATACGCAGTATTTT
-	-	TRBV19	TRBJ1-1	CASSMVPGNTEAFF	TGTGCCAGTAGTATGGTTCCAGGGAACACTGAAGCTTTCTTT
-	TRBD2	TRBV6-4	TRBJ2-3	CASSALAGGQDTQYF	TGTGCCAGCAGTGCCCTAGCGGGAGGACAAGATACGCAGTATTTT
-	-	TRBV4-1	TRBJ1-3	CASSQDMTGNTIYF	TGCGCCAGCAGCCAAGATATGACAGGAAACACCATATATTTT
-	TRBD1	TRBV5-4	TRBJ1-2	CASSLQATGSGYTF	TGTGCCAGCAGCTTGCAAGCGACAGGGTCTGGCTACACCTTC
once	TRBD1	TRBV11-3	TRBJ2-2	CASSLVLGQGRTGELFF	TGTGCCAGCAGCTTAGTTTTGGGACAGGGTCGGACCGGGGAGCTGTTTTTT
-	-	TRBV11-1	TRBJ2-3	CASSPTPTRHDTQYF	TGTGCCAGCAGTCCGACCCCGACACGGCATGATACGCAGTATTTT
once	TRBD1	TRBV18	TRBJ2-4	CASSRGPGDIQYF	TGTGCCAGCTCCAGGGGGCCGGGTGACATTCAGTACTTC
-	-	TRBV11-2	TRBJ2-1	CASSSRDRYRYNEQFF	TGTGCCAGCAGCTCGCGTGACAGGTACCGTTACAATGAGCAGTTCTTC
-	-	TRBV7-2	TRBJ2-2	CASRITTVTGELFF	TGTGCCAGCAGAATAACAACTGTTACCGGGGAGCTGTTTTTT
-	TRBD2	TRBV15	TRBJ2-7	CATSRDGGGAYEQYF	TGTGCCACCAGCAGAGACGGCGGGGGAGCCTACGAGCAGTACTTC